The text below deals with one T cell receptor (beta chain). The record originates from a study of blood T cell repertoires in COVID-19. Study context: Both acute and convalescent COVID-19 samples were obtained from the United States, Italy and Spain. T cells, B-cell-depleted T cells, or PBMCs supplied cDNA or gDNA.

In the study's own analysis: Cell counts per sample came from amplifying reference gene primers. Method: immunoSEQ multiplex PCR; TCRdb's copy keeps in-frame clones and lacks some. The D gene and trimming were derived from the DNA, and the V and J assignments and clone size from that table. The sample lists some 150,000 clones, approximately 88% occurring once. Sequenced sample: peripheral blood. This receptor was obtained from a man aged 70-80 years with acute or convalescent COVID-19.

The CDR3 region is CASSYSTRQTLAGYTF. The CDR3 bases are TGTGCCAGCAGTTACTCGACAAGACAGACCCTCGCCGGCTACACCTTC. The chain recombines TRBV6-5 with TRBJ1-2; a possible D gene is TRBD1 (5 bases). Germline V lookup: CDR1 MNHEY, CDR2 SVGAGI. The CDR3 is 16 amino acids. Trimming cost V 0 bases and J 8 bases, with 19 bases left between them.